This T cell receptor (beta chain) was obtained from a study of PD-1 blockade in classical Hodgkin lymphoma. Findings and limits, study-wide: Relapsed/refractory patients reportedly had the lowest baseline TCR diversity, below newly diagnosed patients, who were below healthy donors. Repertoire differences lack defined causes, possibly disease activity or prior therapy.

Time point in this sample: newly diagnosed, previously untreated cHL patient sample. For comparison, PBMCs from newly diagnosed, untreated classical Hodgkin lymphoma were used. Trimming left V 5 bases short and J 0 bases short, with 2 bases between. The CDR3 is 12 residues long. Germline V gene sequence: CDR1 LNHDA, CDR2 SQIVND (reference sequence). Sequenced by immunoSEQ multiplex PCR; TCRdb stores in-frame clones only, minus some. This repertoire shows tens of thousands of clones, just over 90% found once; its top ten account for 4% to 6%. In the case of this clone: Its cognate antigen is unknown.

What was sequenced was peripheral blood mononuclear cells (PBMCs). The receptor's source is a human donor with classical Hodgkin lymphoma. V is TRBV19 and J is TRBJ1-3, with D uncertain. CDR3 protein: CASSASGNTIYF. The CDR3 DNA reads as TGTGCCAGTAGTGCCTCTGGAAACACCATATATTTT.